This is a list of T cell receptor beta chains from one sample in a study of beta chain features in type 1 diabetes. Profiling relied on immunoSEQ multiplex PCR, and the TCRdb table lists in-frame clones only, not all of them. The data hold around 450,000 clones, with approximately 10% observed a single time. Sequencing was carried out using naive CD4+ T cells from blood. The receptors were gathered from a woman between 18 and 30 years old in good health. CDR3s include the opening cysteine and the closing phenylalanine or tryptophan. The D gene is left open where the match is weak. Size tells how often a clone was seen (once, few, many) or the class of an expanded clone, and some rows leave it out.

TRBV30	TRBJ1-5	TRBD1	few	14	TGTGCCTGGAGTGTAGACAGGGGGGTTCAGCCCCAGCATTTT	CAWSVDRGVQPQHF
TRBV9	TRBJ1-1	NA	few	16	TGTGCCAGCAGCGTAGATACGGCCCCGGAGGGGAGGGAAGCTTTCTTT	CASSVDTAPEGREAFF
TRBV6-5	TRBJ2-1	NA	few	11	TGTGCCAGCAGCCAGGGAAATGAGCAGTTCTTC	CASSQGNEQFF
TRBV7-9	TRBJ2-3	NA	many	15	TGTGCCAGCAGCCCATATACCTTTCGGGGAGATACGCAGTATTTT	CASSPYTFRGDTQYF
TRBV14	TRBJ1-1	NA	few	14	TGTGCCAGCAGCCAACTGACATGGGGCACTGAAGCTTTCTTT	CASSQLTWGTEAFF
TRBV4-3	TRBJ2-7	NA	NA	16	TGCGCCAGCAGCCAAGCGTTACGGGTCAGGGACAACGAGCAGTACTTC	CASSQALRVRDNEQYF
TRBV13	TRBJ2-1	TRBD1	NA	15	TGTGCCAGCAGCTACATGACAGGGGGAAGGACTGAGCAGTTCTTC	CASSYMTGGRTEQFF
TRBV7-3	TRBJ2-7	NA	NA	12	TGTGCCAGCAGCTCCGGATTAGGCGAGCAGTACTTC	CASSSGLGEQYF
TRBV9	TRBJ2-3	TRBD1	few	17	TGTGCCAGCAGCGGAACCGGGACAGGGGCTCCCACAGATACGCAGTATTTT	CASSGTGTGAPTDTQYF
TRBV4-1	TRBJ2-2	TRBD1	NA	17	TGCGCCAGCAGCCAAGATGCGACAGGGGTTGGTACCGGGGAGCTGTTTTTT	CASSQDATGVGTGELFF
TRBV9	TRBJ2-7	NA	few	14	TGTGCCAGCAGCTGGGGCCGAGTCTCCTACGAGCAGTACTTC	CASSWGRVSYEQYF
TRBV15	TRBJ2-5	TRBD2	few	14	TGTGCCACGCGACTAGCGGGAGGCCCGTGGACCCAGTACTTC	CATRLAGGPWTQYF
TRBV7-9	TRBJ1-4	NA	NA	13	TGTGCCAGCAGCTTAGGGAGAGGTGAAAAACTGTTTTTT	CASSLGRGEKLFF
TRBV29-1	TRBJ2-1	NA	many	12	TGCAGCGTTGTGCCGACAACTCATGAGCAGTTCTTC	CSVVPTTHEQFF
TRBV2	TRBJ1-1	TRBD1	few	13	TGTGCCAGCAGTGGGGACAGGAACACTGAAGCTTTCTTT	CASSGDRNTEAFF
TRBV19	TRBJ1-2	NA	NA	11	TGTGCCAGTAGTGAACGGGGTGGCTACACCTTC	CASSERGGYTF
TRBV7-2	TRBJ2-7	NA	few	16	TGTGCCAGCAGCTCATCATCAGCTGGTGGCGCCTACGAGCAGTACTTC	CASSSSSAGGAYEQYF
TRBV25-1	TRBJ2-1	NA	few	13	TGTGCCAGCAGTGGACTCTCCCCCAATGAGCAGTTCTTC	CASSGLSPNEQFF
TRBV2	TRBJ1-2	NA	NA	13	TGTGCCAGCAGACCTCCGGCAGGGAATGGCTACACCTTC	CASRPPAGNGYTF
TRBV7-9	TRBJ2-5	NA	NA	11	TGTGCCAGCAGCCAGTCCGAGACCCAGTACTTC	CASSQSETQYF